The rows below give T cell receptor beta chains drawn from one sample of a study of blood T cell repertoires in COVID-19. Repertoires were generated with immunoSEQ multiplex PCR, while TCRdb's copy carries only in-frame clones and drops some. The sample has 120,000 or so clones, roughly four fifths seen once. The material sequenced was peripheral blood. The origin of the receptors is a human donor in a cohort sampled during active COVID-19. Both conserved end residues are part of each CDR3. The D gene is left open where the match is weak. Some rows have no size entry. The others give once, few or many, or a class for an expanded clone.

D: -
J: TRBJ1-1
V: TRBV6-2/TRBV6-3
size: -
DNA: TGTGCCAGCAGTTACCAGCACCCGGGAAATGAAGCTTTCTTT
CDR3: CASSYQHPGNEAFF

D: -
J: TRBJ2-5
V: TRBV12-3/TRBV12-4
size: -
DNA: TGTGCCAGCAGTTTTCAACAGCAAGAGACCCAGTACTTC
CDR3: CASSFQQQETQYF

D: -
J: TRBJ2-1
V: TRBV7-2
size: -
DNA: TGTGCCAGCAGCTTTATCCTAGCCGACAATGAGCAGTTCTTC
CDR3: CASSFILADNEQFF

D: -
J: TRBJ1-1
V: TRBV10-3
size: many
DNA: TGTGCCATCAGTGGTCGGCAGGGAACGAACACTGAAGCTTTCTTT
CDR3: CAISGRQGTNTEAFF

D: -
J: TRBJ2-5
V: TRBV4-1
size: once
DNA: TGCGCCAGCAGCCAAGAGCGGGGTTTTAGTTGGTCGACGATATTGGAAGAGACCCAGTACTTC
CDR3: CASSQERGFSWSTILEETQYF

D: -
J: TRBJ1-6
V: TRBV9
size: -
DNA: TGTGCCAGCAGCCCGGGGGGGGATTTCAATTCACCCCTCCACTTT
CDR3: CASSPGGDFNSPLHF

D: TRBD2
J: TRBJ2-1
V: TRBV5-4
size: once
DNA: TGTGCCAGCAGCTCACCTCTGGGACTAGCCCTCAATGAGCAGTTCTTC
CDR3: CASSSPLGLALNEQFF

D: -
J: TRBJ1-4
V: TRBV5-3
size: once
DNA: TGTGCCAGAAGCCCCGCCGCCAGGCCAGTCGAGATGGAAAAACTGTTTTTT
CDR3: CARSPAARPVEMEKLFF

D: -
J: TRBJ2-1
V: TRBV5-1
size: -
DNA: TGCGCCAGCAGCTCGGACGGGACTTACAATGAGCAGTTCTTC
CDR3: CASSSDGTYNEQFF

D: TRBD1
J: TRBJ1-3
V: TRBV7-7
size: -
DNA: TGTGCCAGCAGCCCCCGGACAGGCCTCTCTGGAAACACCATATATTTT
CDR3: CASSPRTGLSGNTIYF

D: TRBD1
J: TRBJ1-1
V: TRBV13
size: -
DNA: TGTGCCAGCAGCCCGACAGGGAGACTGAACACTGAAGCTTTCTTT
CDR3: CASSPTGRLNTEAFF

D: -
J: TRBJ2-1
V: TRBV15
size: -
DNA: TGTGCCACCAGCAGAGAGCGGGGCGCCGGCTCAAGGCAGTTCTTC
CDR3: CATSRERGAGSRQFF

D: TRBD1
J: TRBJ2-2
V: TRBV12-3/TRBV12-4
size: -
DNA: TGTGCCAGCAGTGAAACAGGGGCCGGGGAGCTGTTTTTT
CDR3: CASSETGAGELFF

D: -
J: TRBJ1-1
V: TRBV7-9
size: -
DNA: TGTGCCAGCAGCTTTCAGGGGTTGGAAGCTTTCTTT
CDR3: CASSFQGLEAFF

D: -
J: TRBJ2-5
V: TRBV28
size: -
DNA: TGTGCCAGCAGTTTGGCTAGCCTAGAGACCCAGTACTTC
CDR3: CASSLASLETQYF

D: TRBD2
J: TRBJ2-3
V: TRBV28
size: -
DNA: TGTGCCAGCAGTTTATTTGCTAGCGGGGGGGCTAGCACAGATACGCAGTATTTT
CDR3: CASSLFASGGASTDTQYF

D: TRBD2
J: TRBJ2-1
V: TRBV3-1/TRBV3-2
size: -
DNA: TGTGCCAGCAGCGGCGAGCGGGGGCCCTCCTACAATGAGCAGTTCTTC
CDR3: CASSGERGPSYNEQFF

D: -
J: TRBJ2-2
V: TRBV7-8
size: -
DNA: TGTGCCAGCAGCTTAGGGGGGGTGAGCACCGGGGAGCTGTTTTTT
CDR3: CASSLGGVSTGELFF

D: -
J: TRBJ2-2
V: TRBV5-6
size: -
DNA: TGTGCCAGCAGCTTGGTTCGTCCCGGGGAGCTGTTTTTT
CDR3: CASSLVRPGELFF

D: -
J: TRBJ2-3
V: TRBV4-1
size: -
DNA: TGCGCCAGCAGTCTCGCTGGGCCGGGGATTCATCGCACAGATACGCAGTATTTT
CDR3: CASSLAGPGIHRTDTQYF

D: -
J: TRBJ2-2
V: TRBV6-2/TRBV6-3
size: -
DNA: TGTGCCAGCAGTTCTGGGAGCACCGGGGAGCTGTTTTTT
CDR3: CASSSGSTGELFF

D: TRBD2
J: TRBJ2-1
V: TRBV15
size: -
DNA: TGTGCCACCAGCAGCCAAGGGACTAGCGGCCCGTTCTTC
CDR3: CATSSQGTSGPFF

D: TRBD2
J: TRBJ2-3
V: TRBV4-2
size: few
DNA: TGTGCCAGCAGCCTTGGGACTAGCGGGGAAGATACGCAGTATTTT
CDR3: CASSLGTSGEDTQYF

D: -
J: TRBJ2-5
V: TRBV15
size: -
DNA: TGTGCCACCAGCCAGAGTCACGGGAACAGGGAAGAGACCCAGTACTTC
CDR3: CATSQSHGNREETQYF

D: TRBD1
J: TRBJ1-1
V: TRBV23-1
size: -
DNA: TGCGCCAGCAGTCACGAGCGGACTGATCGGGACAGGGGTTGCACTGAAGCTTTCTTT
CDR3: CASSHERTDRDRGCTEAFF

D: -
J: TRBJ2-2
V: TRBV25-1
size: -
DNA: TGTGCCAGCCGGGGGGCGCTCGGCACCGGGGAGCTGTTTTTT
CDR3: CASRGALGTGELFF

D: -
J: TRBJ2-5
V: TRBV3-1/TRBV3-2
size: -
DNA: TGTGCCAGCAGCCAACAAGAACACCCTGGCAAGACCCAGTACTTC
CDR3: CASSQQEHPGKTQYF

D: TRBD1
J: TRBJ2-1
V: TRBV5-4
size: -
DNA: TGTGCCAGCAGCCTCGACAGGGGCCCCTACAATGAGCAGTTCTTC
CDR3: CASSLDRGPYNEQFF

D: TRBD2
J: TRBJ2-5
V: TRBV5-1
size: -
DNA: TGCGCCAGCAGCGTACAACTAGCGGGAAACCAAGAGACCCAGTACTTC
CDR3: CASSVQLAGNQETQYF

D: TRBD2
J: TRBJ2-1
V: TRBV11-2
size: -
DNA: TGTGCCAGCAGCCACGGGACTAGCGGGGGCGATGAGCAGTTCTTC
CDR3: CASSHGTSGGDEQFF

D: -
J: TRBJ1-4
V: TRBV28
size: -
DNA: TGTGCCAGCAGTTCACCTTCGAGGGTCCCGGGAGAAAAACTGTTTTTT
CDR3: CASSSPSRVPGEKLFF

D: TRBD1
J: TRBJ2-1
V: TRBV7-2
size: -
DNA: TGTGCCAGCAGCCACCGGACAGGGTCAGTCTACAATGAGCAGTTCTTC
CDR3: CASSHRTGSVYNEQFF

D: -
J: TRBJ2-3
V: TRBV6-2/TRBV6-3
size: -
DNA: TGTGCCAGCAGTTACGGCGAGCGCGGCACAGATACGCAGTATTTT
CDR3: CASSYGERGTDTQYF

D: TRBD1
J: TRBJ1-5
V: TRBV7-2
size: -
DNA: TGTGCCAGCAGCTTAAGACAGGGGGCGCGGGGGCAGCCCCAGCATTTT
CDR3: CASSLRQGARGQPQHF

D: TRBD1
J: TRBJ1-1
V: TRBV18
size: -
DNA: TGTGCCAGCTCACCCACAGGGGGCGCGGGTGGAACTGAAGCTTTCTTT
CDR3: CASSPTGGAGGTEAFF

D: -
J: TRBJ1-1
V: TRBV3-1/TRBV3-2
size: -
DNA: TGTGCCAGCAGCCAAGCAGGGTCGGTCACTGAAGCTTTCTTT
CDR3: CASSQAGSVTEAFF

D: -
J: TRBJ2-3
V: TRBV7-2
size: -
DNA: TGTGCCAGCAGCTTATCAAAACTCCGTCTTGGAGATACGCAGTATTTT
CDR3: CASSLSKLRLGDTQYF

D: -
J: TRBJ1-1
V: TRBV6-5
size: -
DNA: TGTGCCAGCACCAAAAGCACCTTGAACACTGAAGCTTTCTTT
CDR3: CASTKSTLNTEAFF

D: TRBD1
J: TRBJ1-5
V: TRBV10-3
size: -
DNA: TGTGCCACGGGGTTTGGGGACAGGGAAGGGACCCAGCATTTT
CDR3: CATGFGDREGTQHF

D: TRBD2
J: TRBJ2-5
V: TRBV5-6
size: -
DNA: TGTGCCAGCAGCTTGTACGCTAGCGGAGTTCAAGAGACCCAGTACTTC
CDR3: CASSLYASGVQETQYF

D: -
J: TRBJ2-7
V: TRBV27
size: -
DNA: TGTGCCAGCAGTTTATCGGCGGGGATTGCCGTCGAGCAGTACTTC
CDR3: CASSLSAGIAVEQYF

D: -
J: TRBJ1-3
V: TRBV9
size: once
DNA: TGTGCCAGCGGACCCCCCGGGATCAGCTCTGGAAACACCATATATTTT
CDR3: CASGPPGISSGNTIYF

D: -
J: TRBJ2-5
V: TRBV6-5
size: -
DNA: TGTGCCAGCAGTACAGGGTTGGAGACCCAGTACTTC
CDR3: CASSTGLETQYF

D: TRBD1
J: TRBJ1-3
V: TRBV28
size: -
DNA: TGTGCCAGCAGTTTATTTGAGGGGGCGGGAAACACCATATATTTT
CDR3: CASSLFEGAGNTIYF

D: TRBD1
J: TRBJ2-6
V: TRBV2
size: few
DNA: TGTGCCAGCAGTGGGGGACAGGGTAGGGCTGGGGCCAACGTCCTGACTTTC
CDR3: CASSGGQGRAGANVLTF

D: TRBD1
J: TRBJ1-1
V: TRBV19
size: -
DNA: TGTGCCAGTAGTAACAGGGGAGTGAACACTGAAGCTTTCTTT
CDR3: CASSNRGVNTEAFF

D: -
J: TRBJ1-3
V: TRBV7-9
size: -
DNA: TGTGCCAGCAGCTTAGAATCCCTAGACTCTGGAAACACCATATATTTT
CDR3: CASSLESLDSGNTIYF